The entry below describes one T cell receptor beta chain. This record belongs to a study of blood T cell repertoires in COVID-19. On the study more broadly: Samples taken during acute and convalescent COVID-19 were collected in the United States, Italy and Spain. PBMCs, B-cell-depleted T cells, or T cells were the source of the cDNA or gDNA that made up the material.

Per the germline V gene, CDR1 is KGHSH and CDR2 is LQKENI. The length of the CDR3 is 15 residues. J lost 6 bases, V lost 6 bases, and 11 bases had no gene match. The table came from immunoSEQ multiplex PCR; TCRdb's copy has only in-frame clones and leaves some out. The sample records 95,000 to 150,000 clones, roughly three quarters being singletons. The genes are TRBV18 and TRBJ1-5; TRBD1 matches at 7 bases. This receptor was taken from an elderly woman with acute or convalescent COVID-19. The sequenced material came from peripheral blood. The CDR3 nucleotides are TGTGCCAGCTCCGGACAGGAGAGTGTAGGTCAGCCCCAGCATTTT. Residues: CASSGQESVGQPQHF.